This T cell receptor (beta chain) was documented in a study of cytomegalovirus exposure and HLA in healthy donors. Findings and limits, study-wide: While the bulk of TCR sequences proved rare, some public TCRs turned up in many donors. Cytomegalovirus status, reportedly, was diagnosed with high specificity and sensitivity by the classifier.

The data were produced by immunoSEQ multiplex PCR, yet TCRdb's version contains in-frame clones alone and is incomplete. The repertoire includes more than 85,000 clones, more than 85% of them detected once, and roughly 4% sits in the top ten. Separate from the roughly 630-subject first cohort was the approximately 120-subject validation cohort, to which the donors belonged. Concerning this clone: Its antigen is unknown.

The V gene's germline CDR1 is SGHNT and CDR2 YYREEE (reference sequence). The CDR3 is made up of 15 amino acids. V was pared by 4 bases and J by 0 bases, with 7 bases of the junction left unmatched. The V gene is TRBV5-4, the J gene TRBJ2-7; TRBD1 agrees at 7 bases. Sequenced: PBMCs. This TCR derives from a woman between 18 and 30 years old in good health and CMV-seropositive. CDR3 sequence reads: CASSLGQSSSYEQYF. The CDR3 DNA reads TGTGCCAGCAGCCTGGGACAGTCGAGCTCCTACGAGCAGTACTTC.